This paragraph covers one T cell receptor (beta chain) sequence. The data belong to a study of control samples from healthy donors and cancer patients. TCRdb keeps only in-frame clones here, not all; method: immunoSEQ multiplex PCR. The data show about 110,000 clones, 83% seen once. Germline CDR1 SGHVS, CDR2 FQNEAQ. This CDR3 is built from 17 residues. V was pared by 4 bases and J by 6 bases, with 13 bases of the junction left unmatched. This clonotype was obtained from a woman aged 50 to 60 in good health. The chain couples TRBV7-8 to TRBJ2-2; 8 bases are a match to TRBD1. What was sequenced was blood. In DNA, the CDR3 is TGTGCCAGCAGCTACCCGGACAGGGAAAAAAGTTCCGGGGAGCTGTTTTTT. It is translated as CASSYPDREKSSGELFF.